Detailed here is one TCR beta chain. It lacks a known antigen. No much larger clone is present one base from it, and per-base qualities are unavailable. The sample originates from a study of blood T cell dynamics during melanoma immunotherapy (dated by TCRdb to 2018 to 2021). Describing the broader study: All patients had metastatic melanoma and were given first-line pembrolizumab or nivolumab plus ipilimumab as standard of care in the United Kingdom. To find early correlates of response, the study profiled the peripheral T cell receptor repertoires of patients with metastatic melanoma both before and after one cycle of checkpoint inhibitor therapy. A training cohort was formed from consecutive patients, and a further independent group of patients from the same centre was pooled into an external validation set. Paper-wide results and their limitations: Whether the T cell clones driving repertoire changes were melanoma-specific or reflected general immune activation could not be determined in the study. Patients who later achieved disease control showed a bifurcated PBMC repertoire reorganization at W3, with increased clonality or increased diversity, unlike progressors. The relatively small sample size was acknowledged as a potential limitation on generalization of the results.

The CDR3, cysteine through phenylalanine, is 14 amino acids long. Left in the record is the CDR3 DNA by itself, 42 bases read in frame from the first base. CDR1 and CDR2, per the germline V gene (reference sequence), are SEHNR and FQNEAQ. Clipping removes 5 bases from V and 7 bases from J, with 6 as the unmatched junction base count. The meaning of the sample's time point label: week 3, after first cycle of checkpoint inhibitor. Blood samples were taken before treatment (T0) and at week 3 (W3), following the first cycle of checkpoint blockade. Except for two patients with rapid clinical progression, response was assessed 12 weeks after the first infusion by RECIST 1.1; disease control meant complete response, partial response or stable disease. Patients with prior systemic cancer treatment, concomitant immunosuppressant therapy or synchronous other active malignancies were excluded. To track both circulating cells and T cell turnover, TCR beta was sequenced from bulk PBMC as well as from plasma cell-free DNA. PBMC were isolated from blood with Lymphoprep and SepMate tubes, followed by red cell lysis. DNA from PBMC and sorted T cell subsets was extracted with QIAamp DNA Blood Mini kits.

A fixed 350 ng of DNA was loaded for every bulk PBMC sample. TCR beta CDR3 sequences were amplified from genomic DNA using the immunoSEQ TCRb Assay kit according to manufacturer instructions. The KAPA Library Quantification Kit for Illumina platforms was used to quantify pooled libraries by qPCR. Sequencing of the pooled libraries was done on an Illumina NextSeq 500, with clustering at roughly 0.6-1.2 pM. Per the original workflow: TCR data were analyzed using immunoSEQ ANALYZER and the R LymphoSeq package. A rearrangement efficiency score was calculated as productive divided by the sum of productive and non-productive CDR3 sequences. Clonality was measured with the Gini coefficient and diversity with the Renyi index at alpha=1, compared pairwise between timepoints within each patient. Clonal relatedness used an edit distance of 3, and repertoire similarity used the Bhattacharyya coefficient, both computed in LymphoSeq. To classify response, a linear discriminant analysis based on week-3 changes in clonality and diversity was built using the R MASS and caret packages. Not all clones reach the TCRdb copy of this immuneACCESS table, which keeps in-frame sequences only. Checked studies attribute under half of the gap to unresolved V genes and leave the rest unexplained. The V and J calls and clone size were taken over from that table, and D and trimming were inferred from the DNA. In this sample the table shows 25,000 to 35,000 clones, over 70% of which occur a single time. Around a tenth of the sample rests with the top ten.

This TCR came from a human donor with melanoma. The sequencing here drew on blood, taken from a patient treated with checkpoint blockade. The receptor chain draws on TRBV7-9 and TRBJ1-4; TRBD1 lines up with 8 middle nucleotides. The sequenced DNA is TGTGCCAGCAGCGGACTTCAGGGGGCTGAAAAACTGTTTTTT. The resulting protein is CASSGLQGAEKLFF. When the CDR3 is completed using the reference TRBV7-9 and TRBJ1-4 genes on either side, the full variable domain is DTGVSQNPRHKITKRGQNVTFRCDPISEHNRLYWYRQTLGQGPEFLTYFQNEAQLEKSRLLSDRFSAERPKGSFSTLEIQRTEQGDSAMYLCASSGLQGAEKLFFGSGTQLSVL.